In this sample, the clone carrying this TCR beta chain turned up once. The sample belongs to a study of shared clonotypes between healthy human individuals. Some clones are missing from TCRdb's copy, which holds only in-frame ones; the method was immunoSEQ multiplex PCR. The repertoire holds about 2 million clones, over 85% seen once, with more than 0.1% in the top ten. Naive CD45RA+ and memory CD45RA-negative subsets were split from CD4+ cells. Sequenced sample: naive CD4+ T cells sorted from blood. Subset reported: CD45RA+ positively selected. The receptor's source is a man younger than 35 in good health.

The CDR3 region has the DNA TGTGCCAGCCGCGGACAGGTGATTGAAGCTTTCTTT. Translating it yields CASRGQVIEAFF. V and J are TRBV28 and TRBJ1-1; 7 nucleotides align to TRBD1. Germline trimming cut 8 bases from V and 7 bases from J; bases unmatched to any gene: 7. This CDR3 has 12 residues. Germline CDR1 is MDHEN and CDR2 is SYDVKM.